The T cell receptor (beta chain) described here comes from a study of blood T cells in healthy people across ages. For the second PCR, which ran for about 6 to 12 cycles, a sample-barcoded 5' primer and a J-beta primer mix were used. TCRdb itself ran the 5' RACE reads through MiXCR, one entry per CDR3 protein. The table includes some 1.5 million distinct CDR3 sequences, over 25% detected once. CDR3 length: 11 residues. Trimming left V 8 bases short and J 2 bases short, with 5 bases between. Germline V gene lookup returns CDR1 ENHRY and CDR2 SYGVKD. This clonotype was observed a handful of times. This receptor was obtained from a woman aged 25 to 39 in good health. The chain joins TRBV10-3 to TRBJ2-3; D ambiguous. Source material: blood. CDR3: CAIALTDTQYF. CDR3 in DNA: TGTGCCATCGCACTCACAGATACGCAGTATTTT.